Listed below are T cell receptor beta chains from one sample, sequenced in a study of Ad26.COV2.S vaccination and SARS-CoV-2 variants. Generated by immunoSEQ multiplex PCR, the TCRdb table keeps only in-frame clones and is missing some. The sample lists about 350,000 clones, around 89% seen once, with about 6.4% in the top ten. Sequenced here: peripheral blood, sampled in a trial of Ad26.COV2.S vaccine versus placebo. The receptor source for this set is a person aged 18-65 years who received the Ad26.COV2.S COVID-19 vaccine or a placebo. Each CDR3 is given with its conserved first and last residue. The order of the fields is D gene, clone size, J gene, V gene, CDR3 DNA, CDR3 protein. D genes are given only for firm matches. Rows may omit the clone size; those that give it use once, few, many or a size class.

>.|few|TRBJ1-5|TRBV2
TGTGCCAGCAGAGGAGAGTCTTATAGCAATCAGCCCCAGCATTTT
CASRGESYSNQPQHF
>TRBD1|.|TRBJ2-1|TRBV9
TGTGCCAGCAGCGTAGACAGGGGGGTCTTAAATGAGCAGTTCTTC
CASSVDRGVLNEQFF
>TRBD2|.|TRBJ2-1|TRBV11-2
TGTGCCAGCAGCCAAGCGGGGAACCGCAATGAGCAGTTCTTC
CASSQAGNRNEQFF
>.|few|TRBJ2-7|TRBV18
TGTGCCAGCTCACCCGGTTTCGAGGGCGAGCAGTACTTC
CASSPGFEGEQYF
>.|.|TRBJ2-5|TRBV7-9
TGTGCCAGCAGTATTAGCCTCGGCAGGGTGTACCAAGAGACCCAGTACTTC
CASSISLGRVYQETQYF
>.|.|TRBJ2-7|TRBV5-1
TGCGCCAGCAGCTTGGTAGGGGGCTCCTACGAGCAGTACTTC
CASSLVGGSYEQYF
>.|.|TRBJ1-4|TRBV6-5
TGTGCCAGCAGTCAAACTGTTAATGAAAAACTGTTTTTT
CASSQTVNEKLFF
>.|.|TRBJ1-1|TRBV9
TGTGCCAGCAGCGTAGATTCGAGTGGGGCGGGCACTGAAGCTTTCTTT
CASSVDSSGAGTEAFF
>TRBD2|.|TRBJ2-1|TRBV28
TGTGCCAGCAGTTTAGAGGCTAGCGGGAATGGAAATGAGCAGTTCTTC
CASSLEASGNGNEQFF
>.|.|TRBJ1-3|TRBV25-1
TGTGCCAGCAGTCTTCAAGGAAACACCATATATTTT
CASSLQGNTIYF
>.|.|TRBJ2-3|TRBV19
TGTGCCAGTAGTATGTTGAAGGGGGGGACAGATACGCAGTATTTT
CASSMLKGGTDTQYF
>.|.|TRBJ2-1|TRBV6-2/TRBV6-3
TGTGCCAGCAGCCTAACCCCAACCTTAAATGAGCAGTTCTTC
CASSLTPTLNEQFF
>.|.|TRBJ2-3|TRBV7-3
TGTGCCAGCAGCTTAATGGGGGTGGCAGATACGCAGTATTTT
CASSLMGVADTQYF
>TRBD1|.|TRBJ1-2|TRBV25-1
TGTGCCAGCAGGACGGACAGGGCTTTCTATGGCTACACCTTC
CASRTDRAFYGYTF
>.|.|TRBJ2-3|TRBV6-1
TGTGCCAGCAGTGAGAGGGGGGGCACAGATACGCAGTATTTT
CASSERGGTDTQYF
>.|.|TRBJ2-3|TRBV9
TGTGCCAGCAGCGTCGGGGATACGCAGTATTTT
CASSVGDTQYF
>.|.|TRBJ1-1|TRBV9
TGTGCCAGCCGGGGAGGGGAACAAACTGAAGCTTTCTTT
CASRGGEQTEAFF
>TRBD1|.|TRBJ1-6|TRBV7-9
TGTGCCAGCCCGCTGGGGACAGGGAATTCACCCCTCCACTTT
CASPLGTGNSPLHF
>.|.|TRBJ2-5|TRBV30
TGTGCCTGGACTACCTCACTGGCAGGGGAGACCCAGTACTTC
CAWTTSLAGETQYF
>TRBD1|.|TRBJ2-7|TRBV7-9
TGTGCCAGCAGCTCGGGACAGGGAACCTACGAGCAGTACTTC
CASSSGQGTYEQYF
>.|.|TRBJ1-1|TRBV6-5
TGTGCCAGCACCCGAATCGGTGGAACTGAAGCTTTCTTT
CASTRIGGTEAFF
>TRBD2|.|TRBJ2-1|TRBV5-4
TGTGCCAGCAGCCCTAATCCTAGCGGGAGGCATTACAATGAGCAGTTCTTC
CASSPNPSGRHYNEQFF
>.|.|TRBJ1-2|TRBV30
TGTGCCTGGAGTTGGAGGTCCTATGGCTACACCTTC
CAWSWRSYGYTF
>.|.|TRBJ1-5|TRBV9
TGTGCCAGCAGCGGCTCGACTGGAGACCCAGGGGTAGACAATCAGCCCCAGCATTTT
CASSGSTGDPGVDNQPQHF
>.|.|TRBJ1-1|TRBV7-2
TGTGCCAGCAGCTTAGATCAGATCACTGAAGCTTTCTTT
CASSLDQITEAFF
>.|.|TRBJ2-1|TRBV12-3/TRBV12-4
TGTGCCAGCAGTTTAGAATCTAGCCGTGAGCAGTTCTTC
CASSLESSREQFF
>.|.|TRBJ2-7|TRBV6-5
TGTGCCAGCTCTGATACCGTCTACGAGCAGTACTTC
CASSDTVYEQYF
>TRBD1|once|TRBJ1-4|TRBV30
TGTGCCTGGAGTCGGTTTACAGGGGGCCCAGGGGAAAAACTGTTTTTT
CAWSRFTGGPGEKLFF
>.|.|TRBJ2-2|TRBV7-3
TGTGCCAGCAGCCTTAAGGGGGGGTTGTCCACCGGGGAGCTGTTTTTT
CASSLKGGLSTGELFF
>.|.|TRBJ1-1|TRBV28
TGTGCCAGCAGCAATGTGGCAGGGACTGAAGCTTTCTTT
CASSNVAGTEAFF
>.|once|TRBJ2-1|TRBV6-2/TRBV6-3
TGTGCCAGCAGTCCCCGCGGGGTCTATCTGGAGAATGAGCAGTTCTTC
CASSPRGVYLENEQFF